These T cell receptor beta chains were read from a single sample in a study of cytomegalovirus exposure and HLA in healthy donors. Clones were read by immunoSEQ multiplex PCR, and TCRdb kept only the in-frame ones, dropping some. The data contain 200,000 to 250,000 clones, approximately 84% of them singletons. The specimen sequenced was PBMCs. These receptor sequences come from a girl aged 2-10 years in good health and CMV-seronegative. CDR3s leave out the opening cysteine and the closing phenylalanine or tryptophan. A clone size is listed for some rows: how often the clone was seen (once, few, many), or a class if it is expanded.

clone size,J gene,V gene,CDR3 protein
once,TRBJ1-1,TRBV7-2,ASSTGGKSTEAF
-,TRBJ2-5,TRBV4-1,ASSHTGAPETQY
-,TRBJ1-1,TRBV29-1,SVDRHSMNTEAF
once,TRBJ2-1,TRBV2,AGQGYNEQF
-,TRBJ1-3,TRBV9,ASSVEGATGNTIY
-,TRBJ2-3,TRBV6-1,ASSRQGLSTDTQY
-,TRBJ1-4,TRBV11-2,ASSTTTGGTTNEKLF
-,TRBJ1-5,TRBV27,ASSFGAHQPQH
-,TRBJ1-4,TRBV5-1,ASSLDSREKLF
-,TRBJ2-5,TRBV15,ATGANPQETQY
-,TRBJ2-5,TRBV9,ASSVAGGAPTQY
-,TRBJ2-7,TRBV5-1,ATSTSGGSYEQY
-,TRBJ2-3,TRBV6-5,ASGLGAASTDTQY
few,TRBJ2-7,TRBV5-6,ASSSGFEQY
-,TRBJ2-2,TRBV30,AWSTGSGTSGRGTGELF
-,TRBJ2-1,TRBV11-2,ASSLFGGGGNEQF